This entry features one TCR beta chain sequence. There is no known antigen for this receptor. Base qualities were left out, and no much larger clone turns up one base away. Cut back by 0 bases and 3 bases, the V and J ends lie 9 bases apart. CDR1 and CDR2 are drawn from the germline V gene: SGHRS, YFSETQ. From cysteine to phenylalanine, the CDR3 is 15 amino acids long. Only the CDR3 part of the read is kept: 45 bases, read in frame from the first base. Receptors were amplified or captured by the immunoSEQ multiplex PCR assay. The immuneACCESS repertoire file appears here via TCRdb, limited to in-frame rearrangements. These files lack a portion of the clones; in checked studies, under half of the deficit traces to unresolved V genes, and the cause of the others is not known. Here the sample has about 79,000 clones; 80% to 95% occur a single time. More than 0.45% of the sample goes to the ten largest clones.

The entry originates in a study of T cell changes during pregnancy in multiple sclerosis (dated by TCRdb to about 2019). Background on the whole study: The study examined how the T cell repertoire changed over the course of pregnancy in women with multiple sclerosis.

The material was CD4+ T cells from peripheral blood mononuclear cells, obtained in the second trimester of pregnancy. Rearrangement joined TRBV5-1 to TRBJ2-2; tentative D gene TRBD1, with 6 bases matching. The origin of this receptor is a female donor with multiple sclerosis, enrolled in a pregnancy study. The CDR3 reads CASSLGGPDTGELFF. In nucleotides, the sequence is TGCGCCAGCAGCTTGGGGGGGCCGGACACCGGGGAGCTGTTTTTT.